These 19 T cell receptor beta chains share one sample of origin, sequenced in a study of T cell changes during pregnancy in multiple sclerosis. Sequencing was performed with immunoSEQ multiplex PCR; in TCRdb, only in-frame clones are kept and a portion is missing. Among fewer than 100,000 clones listed, around 91% were seen once. The source was peripheral blood, collected before pregnancy. The receptors come from a female donor with multiple sclerosis, enrolled in a pregnancy study.

The gene calls are TRBV5-1 and TRBJ1-1; the D gene is possibly TRBD1 (5 bases). Germline loops: CDR1 SGHRS, CDR2 YFSETQ. CDR3 length: 14 residues. V shed 4 bases and J shed 0 bases, with 10 bases lying between them. CDR3 sequence: CASSQGWVNTEAFF. As DNA, the CDR3 is TGCGCCAGCAGCCAGGGATGGGTGAACACTGAAGCTTTCTTT.

This sequence joins TRBV4-2 and TRBJ2-3, with 8 bases aligning to TRBD2. CDR3 length: 16 residues. V shed 1 base, J shed 4 bases, and the junction held 7 bases outside the gene matches. The germline V gene has CDR1 LGHNA and CDR2 YNFKEQ. CDR3 in amino acids: CASSQVVVAGSDTQYF. The CDR3 nucleotides read TGTGCCAGCAGCCAAGTGGTAGTAGCGGGGTCAGATACGCAGTATTTT.

The rearrangement joins TRBV2 to TRBJ1-1; tentatively, D is TRBD1 (5 bases). The length of the CDR3 is 14 residues. Germline-derived CDR1 and CDR2 are SNHLY and FYNNEI. Trimming took off 5 bases at V and 1 base at J, with 11 bases between the two ends. The CDR3 is CASSRDSWNTEAFF. The DNA of the CDR3 is TGTGCCAGCAGTCGAGACAGTTGGAACACTGAAGCTTTCTTT.

This clone showed up just a few times. V usage is TRBV30 and J usage is TRBJ1-6, with a tentative D call TRBD1 (5 bases). The germline gives CDR1 GTSNPN, CDR2 SVGIG (reference sequence). This CDR3 is 15 amino acids long. Trimming pared 8 bases from V and 8 bases from J, leaving 22 bases between. CDR3 region: CAGNTRRGPHSPLHF. DNA for the CDR3: TGTGCCGGTAACACGAGGAGGGGACCCCATTCACCCCTCCACTTT.

CDR3 coding DNA: TGTGCCAGCTCCCCGACAGGGCTGGACGGGGAGCTGTTTTTT. As protein: CASSPTGLDGELFF. The rearrangement uses TRBV18 and TRBJ2-2, with 7 bases identical to TRBD1. V trimming: 6 bases; J trimming: 7 bases; junction bases outside the gene matches: 8. Per germline, CDR1 KGHSH and CDR2 LQKENI. The CDR3 spans 14 residues. The complete variable domain, with remaining parts taken from reference TRBV18 and TRBJ2-2, reads NAGVMQNPRHLVRRRGQEARLRCSPMKGHSHVYWYRQLPEEGLKFMVYLQKENIIDESGMPKERFSAEFPKEGPSILRIQQVVRGDSAAYFCASSPTGLDGELFFGEGSRLTVL.

This rearrangement joins TRBV11-2 to TRBJ2-1; 7 bases align to TRBD2. The ends lost 6 bases at V and 2 bases at J; junction bases unmatched: 7. Germline V gene lookup returns CDR1 SGHAT and CDR2 FQNNGV. The CDR3 length is 15 residues. The CDR3 region is CASRLGGGAYNEQFF. CDR3 DNA sequence: TGTGCCAGCAGACTTGGGGGGGGTGCCTACAATGAGCAGTTCTTC.

The rearrangement uses TRBV5-6 and TRBJ2-3, with 13 positions matching TRBD2. The germline gives CDR1 SGHDT, CDR2 YYEEEE. Trimming at V came to 0 bases and at J to 1 base, leaving 2 bases not matched to a gene. The CDR3 loop spans 17 amino acids. Written as DNA, the CDR3 is TGTGCCAGCAGCTTGGTTGGACTAGCGGGGGGCACAGATACGCAGTATTTT. As protein: CASSLVGLAGGTDTQYF.

There are a few counts of this clone. J is TRBJ1-6 and V is TRBV28, with D maybe TRBD1 (6 bases). Trimming removed 2 bases at V and 15 bases at J, with 11 bases between. The CDR3 runs to 12 residues. Germline V gene data show CDR1 as MDHEN and CDR2 as SYDVKM. CDR3 DNA: TGTGCCAGCAGTTTACAGTGGGGGCTCCTCCACTTT. Translated: CASSLQWGLLHF.

The gene calls are TRBV18 and TRBJ2-1; TRBD2 might be the D (5 bases). Trimming took 0 bases from V and 5 from J, leaving 11 bases between them. CDR1 is KGHSH and CDR2 is LQKENI in the germline V gene. The CDR3 has 15 amino acids. The CDR3 here is CASSPPLPADNEQFF. As DNA, the CDR3 is TGTGCCAGCTCACCACCCCTACCAGCGGACAATGAGCAGTTCTTC. The full variable domain, with the rest looked up from reference TRBV18 and TRBJ2-1, is NAGVMQNPRHLVRRRGQEARLRCSPMKGHSHVYWYRQLPEEGLKFMVYLQKENIIDESGMPKERFSAEFPKEGPSILRIQQVVRGDSAAYFCASSPPLPADNEQFFGPGTRLTVL.

This chain uses TRBV11-2 with TRBJ2-1; TRBD2 matches at 13 bases. Germline CDR1 is SGHAT and CDR2 is FQNNGV. The CDR3 loop spans 15 amino acids. V gave up 2 bases and J gave up 8 bases; unmatched junction bases: 3. For the CDR3, the DNA is TGTGCCAGCAGCTTAAGTGGGACTAGCGGGGATGAGCAGTTCTTC. Its translation is CASSLSGTSGDEQFF.

The chain links TRBV7-2 to TRBJ2-1; 8 bases match TRBD2. The CDR3 contains 15 residues. J gave up 3 bases and V 5 bases, and 6 bases lay outside the gene matches. The germline CDR1 and CDR2 sequences are SGHTA and FQGNSA. The chain's CDR3 is CASSVTSGNYNEQFF. CDR3 nucleotides: TGTGCCAGCAGCGTCACTAGCGGTAACTACAATGAGCAGTTCTTC.

The chain is built from TRBV5-1 and TRBJ2-5; 9 bases are shared with TRBD1. In germline, CDR1 is SGHRS, CDR2 YFSETQ. The CDR3 spans 14 residues. The J segment lost 5 bases and the V segment lost 5 bases, leaving 7 bases of the junction unmatched. CDR3 sequence (DNA): TGCGCCAGCAGAAGTGACAGGGGGGCGGAGACCCAGTACTTC. This translates into CASRSDRGAETQYF.

The chain couples TRBV19 to TRBJ2-3, with TRBD2 matching over 7 bases. CDR3 size: 15 residues. V dropped 3 bases and J dropped 3; count of bases not matched to a gene: 6. Germline V lookup: CDR1 LNHDA, CDR2 SQIVND (reference sequence). The CDR3 bases are TGTGCCAGTAGTATGTGGGGGACTATAACAGATACGCAGTATTTT. Translating it yields CASSMWGTITDTQYF.

The rearrangement uses TRBV10-2 and TRBJ1-1, with D unresolved. Trimming left V 4 bases short and J 0 bases short, with 6 bases between. The germline CDR1 and CDR2 sequences are WSHSY and SAAADI. The CDR3 spans 13 residues. CDR3 loop: CASSVFVNTEAFF. The CDR3 coding sequence is TGCGCCAGCAGTGTGTTCGTGAACACTGAAGCTTTCTTT.

The genes are TRBV4-1 and TRBJ2-3; unclear D gene. Per the germline V gene, CDR1 is MGHRA and CDR2 is YSYEKL. This CDR3 contains 12 residues. V was pared by 6 bases and J by 4 bases, with 8 bases between. Here the CDR3 reads CASSTVADTQYF. For the CDR3, the DNA is TGCGCCAGCAGTACGGTTGCAGATACGCAGTATTTT.

CDR3 sequence (DNA): TGCGCCAGCAGCCAAGATCTAGCGGGGGGGTACAATGAGCAGTTCTTC. This encodes CASSQDLAGGYNEQFF. The genes are TRBV4-3 and TRBJ2-1; 12 bases map to TRBD2. The CDR3 loop spans 16 amino acids. V shed 0 bases and J 4 bases; nucleotides not matched to a gene: 1. Germline values: CDR1 LGHNA, CDR2 YSLEER.

V gene TRBV4-3 combines with J gene TRBJ1-1, with D uncertain. The CDR3 runs 16 residues. Germline V gene lookup returns CDR1 LGHNA and CDR2 YSLEER. V lost 0 bases and J 2 bases, leaving 13 bases between the germline ends. The CDR3 is CASSQDRWLRNTEAFF. The CDR3 DNA is TGCGCCAGCAGCCAAGACAGGTGGCTTCGAAACACTGAAGCTTTCTTT.

The rearrangement uses TRBV29-1 and TRBJ1-1; tentative D call: TRBD1 (5 bases). The CDR3 covers 13 residues. V lost 4 bases, J lost 7 bases, and 16 bases lay in between. Germline CDR1 SQVTM, CDR2 ANQGSEA. CDR3 residues: CSVAAGSVGEAFF. The CDR3 DNA sequence: TGCAGCGTTGCCGCAGGGTCGGTTGGTGAAGCTTTCTTT.

The chain is built from TRBV6-5 and TRBJ1-2; TRBD1 is a possible D gene (6 bases). Germline CDR1 MNHEY, CDR2 SVGAGI. V gave up 6 bases and J gave up 8 bases, with 19 bases separating them. CDR3 length: 14 residues. CDR3 coding DNA: TGTGCCAGCAGGACAACAGGGTTTACGGGAGGCTACACCTTC. Translation: CASRTTGFTGGYTF.